This T cell receptor (beta chain) was documented in a study of shared clonotypes between healthy human individuals. The germline V and J ends were trimmed by 5 bases and 1 base, with 8 bases remaining between them. Germline loops: CDR1 MNHNS, CDR2 SASEGT. The CDR3 is made up of 13 amino acids. This table comes from immunoSEQ multiplex PCR, and its TCRdb copy is limited to in-frame clones, with some not included. The sample holds 800,000 to 1,200,000 clones, around 78% seen once. The chain links TRBV6-1 to TRBJ1-1, with D uncertain. Sequencing input: memory CD4+ T cells from PBMCs. Subset of the sample: CD45RA-negative fraction. The sequence was collected from a man aged 18 to 35 in good health. Some clones in this sample may be carry-over from other donors' samples. CDR3 in amino acids: CASSPPGNTEAFF. For the CDR3, the DNA is TGTGCCAGCAGTCCCCCGGGGAACACTGAAGCTTTCTTT.